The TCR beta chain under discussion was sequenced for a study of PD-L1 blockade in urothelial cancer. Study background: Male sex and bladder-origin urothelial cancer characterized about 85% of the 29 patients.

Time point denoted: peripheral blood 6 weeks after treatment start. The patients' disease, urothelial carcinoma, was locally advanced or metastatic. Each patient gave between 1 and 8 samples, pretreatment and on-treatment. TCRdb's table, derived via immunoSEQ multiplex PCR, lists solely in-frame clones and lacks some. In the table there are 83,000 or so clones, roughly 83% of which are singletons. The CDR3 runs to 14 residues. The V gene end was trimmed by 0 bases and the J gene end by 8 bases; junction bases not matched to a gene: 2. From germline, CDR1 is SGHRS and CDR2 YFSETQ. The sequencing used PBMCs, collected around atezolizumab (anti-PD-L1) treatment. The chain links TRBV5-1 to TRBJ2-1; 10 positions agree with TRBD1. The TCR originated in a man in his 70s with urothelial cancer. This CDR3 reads CASSLVGQGDEQFF. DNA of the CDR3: TGCGCCAGCAGCTTGGTTGGACAGGGGGATGAGCAGTTCTTC.